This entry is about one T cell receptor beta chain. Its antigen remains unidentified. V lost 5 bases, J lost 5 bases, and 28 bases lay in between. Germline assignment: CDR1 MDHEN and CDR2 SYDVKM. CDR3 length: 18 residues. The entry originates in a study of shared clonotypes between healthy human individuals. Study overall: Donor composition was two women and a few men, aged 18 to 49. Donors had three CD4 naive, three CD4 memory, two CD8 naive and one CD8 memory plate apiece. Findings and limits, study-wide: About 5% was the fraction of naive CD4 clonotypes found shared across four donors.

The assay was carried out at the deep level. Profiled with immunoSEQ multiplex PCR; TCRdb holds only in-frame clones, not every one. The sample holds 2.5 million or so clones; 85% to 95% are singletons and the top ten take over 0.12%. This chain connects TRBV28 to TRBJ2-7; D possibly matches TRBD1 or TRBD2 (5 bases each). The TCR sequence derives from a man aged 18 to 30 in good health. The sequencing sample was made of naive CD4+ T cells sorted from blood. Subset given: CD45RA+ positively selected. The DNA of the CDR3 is TGTGCCAGCAGTCGAAGGGGCCGAGCGAGACGTGGGACCGACGAGCAGTACTTC. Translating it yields CASSRRGRARRGTDEQYF.